The clone carrying this T cell receptor (beta chain) has ten or more counts. The target antigen is unknown. For TCRbeta, the library was prepared with unique molecular identifiers. TCRdb ran MiXCR on the PCR reads and lists one entry per CDR3 protein. This table has roughly 30,000 distinct CDR3 sequences, 5% to 7% appearing once. This sample stems from a study of T-cell reconstitution after alpha-beta-depleted transplantation in children. Points from the study as a whole: TCRbeta diversity was high at day 60 in some patients (a result of surviving recipient T cells and thymic progenitors). Expanded graft clones numbering several hundred reportedly gave rise to alpha-beta T cells about two months after transplant. Fresh T-cell production supplied most of the T-cell counts and diversity seen one year after transplant.

V was shortened by 3 bases and J by 2 bases, with 10 bases between the two germline ends. The CDR3 extends over 14 amino acids. The TCR comes from a child under two years old who had a stem cell transplant for acute myeloid leukemia, so the T cells may come from the graft donor. The sample here was peripheral blood, taken 60 days after TCRalphabeta/CD19-depleted stem cell transplant. The chain recombines TRBV12-3 or TRBV12-4 with TRBJ2-5, with D perhaps matching TRBD1 (6 bases). The CDR3 here is CASSLGQSQETQYF. In nucleotides, the CDR3 is TGTGCCAGCAGTTTGGGACAATCTCAAGAGACCCAGTACTTC.